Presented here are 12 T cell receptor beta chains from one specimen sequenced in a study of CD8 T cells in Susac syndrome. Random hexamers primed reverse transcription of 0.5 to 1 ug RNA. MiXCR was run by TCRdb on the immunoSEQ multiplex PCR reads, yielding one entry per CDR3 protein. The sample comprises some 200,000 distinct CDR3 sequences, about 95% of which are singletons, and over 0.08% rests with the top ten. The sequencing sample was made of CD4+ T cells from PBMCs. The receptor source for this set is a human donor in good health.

The chain's CDR3 is CASRTSGRAGEQYF. The CDR3 DNA reads as TGTGCCAGCAGGACTAGCGGGAGGGCCGGCGAGCAGTACTTC. The chain has TRBV27 and TRBJ2-7; TRBD2 matches at 14 bases. J lost 6 bases, V lost 6 bases, and 4 bases had no gene match. The CDR3 runs 14 residues. In germline, CDR1 is MNHEY, CDR2 SMNVEV (reference sequence).

CDR3 bases: TGTGCCAGCACCCAGGGGAATCAGCCCCAGCATTTT. Translated, it gives CASTQGNQPQHF. This sequence joins TRBV6-6 and TRBJ1-5, with D perhaps TRBD1 (6 bases). Trimming shortened V by 7 bases and J by 4 bases, and 8 bases separated the two germline ends. Looked up from germline, CDR1 is MNHNY and CDR2 is SVGAGI (reference sequence). This CDR3 contains 12 residues.

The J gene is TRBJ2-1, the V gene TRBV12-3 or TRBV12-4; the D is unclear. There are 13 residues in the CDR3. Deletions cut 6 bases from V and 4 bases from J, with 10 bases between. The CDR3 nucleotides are TGTGCCAGCAGCGAAAGACCGTACAATGAGCAGTTCTTC. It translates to CASSERPYNEQFF.

The CDR3 loop reads CASSQASRYNEQFF. The CDR3, as DNA: TGTGCCAGCAGCCAAGCGTCGCGGTACAATGAGCAGTTCTTC. The chain couples TRBV14 to TRBJ2-1; D gene uncertain. Per germline, CDR1 SGHDN and CDR2 FVKESK. V lost 1 base and J 4 bases, leaving 8 bases between the germline ends. The CDR3 length is 14 residues.

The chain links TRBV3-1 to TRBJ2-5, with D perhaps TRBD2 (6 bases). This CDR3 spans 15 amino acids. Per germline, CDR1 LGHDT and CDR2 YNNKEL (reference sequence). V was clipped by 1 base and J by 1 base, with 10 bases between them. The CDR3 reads CASSQAALAQETQYF. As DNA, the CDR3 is TGTGCCAGCAGCCAAGCCGCACTAGCCCAAGAGACCCAGTACTTC.

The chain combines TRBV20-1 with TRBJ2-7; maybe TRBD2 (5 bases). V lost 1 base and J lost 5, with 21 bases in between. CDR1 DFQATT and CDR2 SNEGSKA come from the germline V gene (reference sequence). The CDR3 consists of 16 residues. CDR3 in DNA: TGCAGTGCTAGAGTCCAGCGGCCCTCCAGAGTAGACGAGCAGTACTTC. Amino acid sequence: CSARVQRPSRVDEQYF.

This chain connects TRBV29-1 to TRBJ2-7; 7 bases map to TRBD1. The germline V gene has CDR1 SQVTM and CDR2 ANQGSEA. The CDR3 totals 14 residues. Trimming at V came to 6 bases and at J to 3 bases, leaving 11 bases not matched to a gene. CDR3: CSVQITGVGYEQYF. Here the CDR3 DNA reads TGCAGCGTCCAAATTACAGGGGTCGGCTACGAGCAGTACTTC.

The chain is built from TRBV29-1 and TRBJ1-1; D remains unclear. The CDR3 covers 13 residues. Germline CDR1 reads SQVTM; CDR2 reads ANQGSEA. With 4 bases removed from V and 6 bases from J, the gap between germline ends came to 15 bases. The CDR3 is CSVARDSDAEAFF. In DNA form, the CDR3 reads TGCAGCGTTGCGCGGGATTCTGACGCTGAAGCTTTCTTT.

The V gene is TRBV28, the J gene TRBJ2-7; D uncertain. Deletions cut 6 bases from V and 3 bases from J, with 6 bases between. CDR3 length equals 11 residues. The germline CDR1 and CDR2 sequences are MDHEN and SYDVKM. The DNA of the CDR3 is TGTGCCAGCAGCCGTTACTACGAGCAGTACTTC. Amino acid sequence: CASSRYYEQYF.

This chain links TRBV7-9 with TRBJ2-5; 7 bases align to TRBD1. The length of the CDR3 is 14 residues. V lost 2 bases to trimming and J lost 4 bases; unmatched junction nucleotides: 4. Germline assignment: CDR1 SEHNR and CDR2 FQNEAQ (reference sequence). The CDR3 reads CASSLSRQGETQYF. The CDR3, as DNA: TGTGCCAGCAGCTTAAGTAGACAGGGAGAGACCCAGTACTTC.

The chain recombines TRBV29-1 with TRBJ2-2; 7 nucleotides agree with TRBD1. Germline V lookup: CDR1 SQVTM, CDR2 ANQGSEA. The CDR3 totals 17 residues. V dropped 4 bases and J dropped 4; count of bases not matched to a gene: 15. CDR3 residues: CSVGGHRGRDTTGELFF. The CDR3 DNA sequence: TGCAGCGTTGGGGGTCATAGGGGGCGAGATACCACCGGGGAGCTGTTTTTT.

CDR3 sequence reads: CASSHPTGPEQYF. The CDR3 nucleotides read TGTGCCAGCAGCCACCCGACAGGGCCCGAGCAGTACTTC. The V gene is TRBV4-2, the J gene TRBJ2-7; TRBD1 aligns across 7 bases. The CDR3 runs 13 residues. With V trimmed by 3 bases and J by 6 bases, 5 bases remained unmatched. The V gene's germline CDR1 is LGHNA and CDR2 YNFKEQ.